This TCR beta chain was retrieved from a study of T cells after yellow fever vaccination. Germline V gene data show CDR1 as SGHDT and CDR2 as YYEEEE. The CDR3 covers 16 residues. J was trimmed by 3 bases and V by 0 bases; bases with no gene match: 5. TCRdb ran MiXCR on the 5' RACE reads and lists one entry per CDR3 protein. This repertoire shows around 350,000 distinct CDR3 sequences, about 9.9% found once; its top ten account for roughly 18%. This TCR derives from a man younger than 35 who received the YFV17D yellow fever vaccine. The V and J genes are TRBV5-6 and TRBJ1-2, with 10 bases aligning to TRBD1. The input for sequencing was PBMCs, taken on the day of the first yellow fever vaccination. Written as DNA, the CDR3 is TGTGCCAGCAGCTTGGTGGGACAGGGGATCGACTATGGCTACACCTTC. It yields the protein CASSLVGQGIDYGYTF.